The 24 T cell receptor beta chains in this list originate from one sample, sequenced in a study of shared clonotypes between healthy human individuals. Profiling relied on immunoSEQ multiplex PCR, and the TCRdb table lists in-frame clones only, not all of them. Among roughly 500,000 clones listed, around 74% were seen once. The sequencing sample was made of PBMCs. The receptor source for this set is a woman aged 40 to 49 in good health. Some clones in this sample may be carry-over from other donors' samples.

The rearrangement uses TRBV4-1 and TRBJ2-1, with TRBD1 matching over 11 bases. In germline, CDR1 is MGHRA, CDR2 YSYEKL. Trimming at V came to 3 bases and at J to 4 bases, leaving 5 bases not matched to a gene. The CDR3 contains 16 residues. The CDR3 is CASSQLDRGPYNEQFF. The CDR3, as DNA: TGCGCCAGCAGCCAGTTGGACAGGGGGCCTTACAATGAGCAGTTCTTC.

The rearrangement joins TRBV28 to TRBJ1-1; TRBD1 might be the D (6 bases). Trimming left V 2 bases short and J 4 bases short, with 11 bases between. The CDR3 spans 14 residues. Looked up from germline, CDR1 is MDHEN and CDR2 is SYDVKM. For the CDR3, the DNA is TGTGCCAGCAGTTTAAATAGGGGGGCCACTGAAGCTTTCTTT. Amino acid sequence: CASSLNRGATEAFF.

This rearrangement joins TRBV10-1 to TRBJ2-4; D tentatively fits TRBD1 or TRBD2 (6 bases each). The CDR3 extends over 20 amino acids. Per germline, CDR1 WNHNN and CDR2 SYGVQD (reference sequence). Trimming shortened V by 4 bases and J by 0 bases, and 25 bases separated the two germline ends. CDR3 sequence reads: CASSGEMEGDWALAKNIQYF. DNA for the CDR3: TGCGCCAGCAGTGGAGAGATGGAGGGGGATTGGGCCCTAGCCAAAAACATTCAGTACTTC.

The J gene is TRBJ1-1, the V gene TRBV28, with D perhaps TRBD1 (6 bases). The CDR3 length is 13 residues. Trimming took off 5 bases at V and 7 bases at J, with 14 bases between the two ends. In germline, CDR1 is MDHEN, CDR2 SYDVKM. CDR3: CASSPRGFGEAFF. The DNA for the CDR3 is TGTGCCAGCAGTCCCAGGGGTTTTGGTGAAGCTTTCTTT. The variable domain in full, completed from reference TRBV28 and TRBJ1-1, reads DVKVTQSSRYLVKRTGEKVFLECVQDMDHENMFWYRQDPGLGLRLIYFSYDVKMKEKGDIPEGYSVSREKKERFSLILESASTNQTSMYLCASSPRGFGEAFFGQGTRLTVV.

The DNA of the CDR3 is TGTGCCAGCAGCTTCCGCAGTACTAACTATGGCTACACCTTC. Translating it yields CASSFRSTNYGYTF. This sequence joins TRBV7-9 and TRBJ1-2; D uncertain. V was shortened by 3 bases and J by 0 bases, with 8 bases between the two germline ends. Germline CDR1 and CDR2: SEHNR and FQNEAQ (reference sequence). CDR3 length: 14 amino acids. The entire variable domain, with the rest obtained from reference TRBV7-9 and TRBJ1-2, is as follows: DTGVSQNPRHKITKRGQNVTFRCDPISEHNRLYWYRQTLGQGPEFLTYFQNEAQLEKSRLLSDRFSAERPKGSFSTLEIQRTEQGDSAMYLCASSFRSTNYGYTFGSGTRLTVV.

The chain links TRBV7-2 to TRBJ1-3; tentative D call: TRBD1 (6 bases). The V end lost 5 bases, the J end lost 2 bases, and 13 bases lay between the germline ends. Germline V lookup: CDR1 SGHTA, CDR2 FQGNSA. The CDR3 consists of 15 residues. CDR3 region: CASSQQTGTGNTIYF. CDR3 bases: TGTGCCAGCAGCCAACAGACAGGAACTGGAAACACCATATATTTT.

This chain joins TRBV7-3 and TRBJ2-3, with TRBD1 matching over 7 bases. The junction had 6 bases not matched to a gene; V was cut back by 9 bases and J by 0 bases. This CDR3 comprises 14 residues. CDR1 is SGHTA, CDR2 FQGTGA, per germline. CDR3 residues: CASATGPSTDTQYF. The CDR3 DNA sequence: TGTGCCAGTGCGACAGGGCCGAGCACAGATACGCAGTATTTT.

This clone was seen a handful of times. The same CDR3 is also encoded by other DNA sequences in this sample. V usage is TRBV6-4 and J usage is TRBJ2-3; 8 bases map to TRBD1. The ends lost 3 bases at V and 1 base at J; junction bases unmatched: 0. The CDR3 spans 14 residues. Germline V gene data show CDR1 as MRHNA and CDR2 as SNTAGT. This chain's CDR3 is CASSEQGGTDTQYF. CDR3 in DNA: TGTGCCAGCAGTGAACAGGGGGGCACAGATACGCAGTATTTT.

This chain's CDR3 is CAWSLENTGELFF. The CDR3 DNA is TGTGCCTGGAGTTTGGAGAACACCGGGGAGCTGTTTTTT. V usage is TRBV30 and J usage is TRBJ2-2, with D uncertain. The CDR3 loop spans 13 amino acids. The germline V and J ends were trimmed by 2 bases and 1 base, with 5 bases remaining between them. From germline, CDR1 is GTSNPN and CDR2 SVGIG (reference sequence).

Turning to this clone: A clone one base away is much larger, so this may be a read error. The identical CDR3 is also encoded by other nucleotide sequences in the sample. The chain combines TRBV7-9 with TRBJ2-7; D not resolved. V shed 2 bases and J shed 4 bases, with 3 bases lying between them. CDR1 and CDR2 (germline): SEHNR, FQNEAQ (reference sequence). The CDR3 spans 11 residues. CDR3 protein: CASSLRYEQYF. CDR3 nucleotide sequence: TGTGCCAGCAGCTTAAGGTACGAGCAGTACTTC.

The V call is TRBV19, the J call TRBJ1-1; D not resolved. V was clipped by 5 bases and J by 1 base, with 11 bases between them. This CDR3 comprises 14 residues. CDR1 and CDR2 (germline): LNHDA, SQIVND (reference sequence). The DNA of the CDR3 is TGTGCCAGTAGTCTCCACCGAGAGAACACTGAAGCTTTCTTT. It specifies CASSLHRENTEAFF.

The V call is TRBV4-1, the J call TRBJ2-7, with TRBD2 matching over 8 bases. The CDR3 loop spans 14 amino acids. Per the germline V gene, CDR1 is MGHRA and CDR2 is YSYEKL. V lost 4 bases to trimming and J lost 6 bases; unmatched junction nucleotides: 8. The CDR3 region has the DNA TGCGCCAGCAGCCGGCTAGCGGGCTTGGGCGAGCAGTACTTC. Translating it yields CASSRLAGLGEQYF.

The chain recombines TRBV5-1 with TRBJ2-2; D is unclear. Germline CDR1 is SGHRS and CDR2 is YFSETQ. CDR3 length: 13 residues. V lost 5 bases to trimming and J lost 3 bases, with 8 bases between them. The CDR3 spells CASRAGYTGELFF. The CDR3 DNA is TGCGCCAGCAGGGCAGGTTACACCGGGGAGCTGTTTTTT.

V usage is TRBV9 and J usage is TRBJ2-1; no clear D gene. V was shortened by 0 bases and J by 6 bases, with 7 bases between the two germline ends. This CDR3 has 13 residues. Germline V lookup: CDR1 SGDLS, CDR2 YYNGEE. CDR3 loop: CASSVGSSNEQFF. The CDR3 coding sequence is TGTGCCAGCAGCGTAGGATCTAGCAATGAGCAGTTCTTC.

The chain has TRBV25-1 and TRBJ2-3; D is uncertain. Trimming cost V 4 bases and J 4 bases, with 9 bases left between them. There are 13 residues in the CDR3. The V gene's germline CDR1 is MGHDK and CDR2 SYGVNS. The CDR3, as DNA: TGTGCCAGCAGTGTGCCAGCCGCAGATACGCAGTATTTT. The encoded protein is CASSVPAADTQYF.

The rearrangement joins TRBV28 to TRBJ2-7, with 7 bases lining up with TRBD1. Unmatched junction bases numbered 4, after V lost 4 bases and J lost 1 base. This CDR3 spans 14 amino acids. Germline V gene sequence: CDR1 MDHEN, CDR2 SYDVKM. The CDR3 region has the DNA TGTGCCAGCAGTTCCGGGGACAGATCCTACGAGCAGTACTTC. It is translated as CASSSGDRSYEQYF.

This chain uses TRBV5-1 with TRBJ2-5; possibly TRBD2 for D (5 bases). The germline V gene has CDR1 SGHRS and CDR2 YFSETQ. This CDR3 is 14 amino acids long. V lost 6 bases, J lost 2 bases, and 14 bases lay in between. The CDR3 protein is CASTTGMHQETQYF. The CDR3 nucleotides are TGCGCCAGCACCACGGGGATGCATCAAGAGACCCAGTACTTC.

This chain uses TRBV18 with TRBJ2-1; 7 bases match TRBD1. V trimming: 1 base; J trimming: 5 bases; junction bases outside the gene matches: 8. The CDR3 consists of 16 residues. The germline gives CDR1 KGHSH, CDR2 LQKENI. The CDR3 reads CASSPRQGSGHNEQFF. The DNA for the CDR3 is TGTGCCAGCTCACCACGACAGGGTTCTGGGCACAATGAGCAGTTCTTC.

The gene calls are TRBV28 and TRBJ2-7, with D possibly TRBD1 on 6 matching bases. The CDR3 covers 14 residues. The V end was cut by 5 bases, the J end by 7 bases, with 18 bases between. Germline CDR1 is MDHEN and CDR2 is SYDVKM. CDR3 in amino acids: CASSRVRGPNEQYF. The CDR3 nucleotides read TGTGCCAGCAGTCGGGTCAGGGGTCCTAATGAGCAGTACTTC.

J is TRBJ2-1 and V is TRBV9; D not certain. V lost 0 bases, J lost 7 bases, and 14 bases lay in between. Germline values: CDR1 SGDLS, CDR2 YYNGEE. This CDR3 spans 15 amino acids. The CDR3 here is CASSVGARAGNEQFF. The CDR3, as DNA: TGTGCCAGCAGCGTAGGGGCAAGGGCCGGGAATGAGCAGTTCTTC.

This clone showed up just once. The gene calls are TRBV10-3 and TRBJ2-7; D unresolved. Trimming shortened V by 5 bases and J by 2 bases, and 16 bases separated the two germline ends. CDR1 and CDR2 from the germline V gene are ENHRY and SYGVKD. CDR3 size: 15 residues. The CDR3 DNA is TGTGCCATCAGTCCTGCCGGACGCTTGACCTACGAGCAGTACTTC. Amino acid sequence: CAISPAGRLTYEQYF.

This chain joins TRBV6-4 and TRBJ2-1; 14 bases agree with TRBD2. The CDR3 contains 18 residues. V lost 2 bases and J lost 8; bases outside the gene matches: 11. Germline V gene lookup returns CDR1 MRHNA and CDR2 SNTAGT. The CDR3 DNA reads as TGTGCCAGCAGTGACGAATTTGGGACTAGCGGGAGCAGGGATGAGCAGTTCTTC. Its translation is CASSDEFGTSGSRDEQFF.

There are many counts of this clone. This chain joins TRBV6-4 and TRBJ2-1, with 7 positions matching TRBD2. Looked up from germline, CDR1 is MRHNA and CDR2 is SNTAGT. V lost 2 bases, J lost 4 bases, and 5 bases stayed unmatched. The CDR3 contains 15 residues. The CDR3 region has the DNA TGTGCCAGCAGTGACATTTCTAGCGGTTACAATGAGCAGTTCTTC. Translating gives CASSDISSGYNEQFF.

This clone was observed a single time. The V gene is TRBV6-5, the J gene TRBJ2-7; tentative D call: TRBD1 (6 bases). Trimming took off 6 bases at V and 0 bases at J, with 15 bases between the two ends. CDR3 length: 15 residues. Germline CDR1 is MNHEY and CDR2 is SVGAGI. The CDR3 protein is CASREFTGSSYEQYF. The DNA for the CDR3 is TGTGCCAGCAGGGAGTTCACAGGGAGCTCCTACGAGCAGTACTTC.